One and the same sample provided the 3 T cell receptor beta chains below, sequenced in a study of cytomegalovirus exposure and HLA in healthy donors. 13 Jbeta primers and 60 Vbeta primers were used for the PCR. Profiled with immunoSEQ multiplex PCR; TCRdb holds only in-frame clones, not every one. The sample carries roughly 100,000 clones, around 75% recorded once. The sequenced sample was PBMCs. The receptors shown here come from a man over 45 in good health and CMV-seronegative.

This chain joins TRBV4-2 and TRBJ2-1; 9 bases fit TRBD1. The J segment lost 8 bases and the V segment lost 1 base, leaving 6 bases of the junction unmatched. CDR1 and CDR2 (germline): LGHNA, YNFKEQ. This CDR3 has 15 amino acids. Here the CDR3 DNA reads TGTGCCAGCAGCCAAGGGGACAGGGATCAGGATGAGCAGTTCTTC. Amino acids: CASSQGDRDQDEQFF.

The rearrangement uses TRBV5-1 and TRBJ2-1; 10 bases are a match to TRBD2. The V gene end was trimmed by 7 bases and the J gene end by 6 bases; junction bases not matched to a gene: 13. The CDR3 is 16 amino acids. The germline CDR1 and CDR2 sequences are SGHRS and YFSETQ. The CDR3 bases are TGCGCCAGCGCACCCTTTGAAGCGGGGGGGCGCAATGAGCAGTTCTTC. This codes for CASAPFEAGGRNEQFF.

The chain uses TRBV7-8 and TRBJ1-1; TRBD1 agrees at 7 bases. Per germline, CDR1 SGHVS and CDR2 FQNEAQ. The CDR3 loop spans 12 amino acids. The junction had 2 bases not matched to a gene; V was cut back by 5 bases and J by 5 bases. Written as DNA, the CDR3 is TGTGCCAGCAGCCGACAGGGAACTGAAGCTTTCTTT. Translating gives CASSRQGTEAFF.